The 17 T cell receptor beta chains below come from one sample, sequenced in a study of blood T cells in healthy people across ages. With a J-beta primer mix and a sample-barcoded 5' primer, a second PCR ran about 6 to 11 cycles. TCRdb itself ran the 5' RACE reads through MiXCR, one entry per CDR3 protein. Of more than 700,000 distinct CDR3 sequences in the sample, around half were seen once. The sequencing input was blood. The source of these receptors is an elderly man in good health.

Turning to this clonotype: A read error may explain this, as a much larger clone is one base away. The chain recombines TRBV4-2 with TRBJ2-1, with D perhaps assigned TRBD1 or TRBD2 (5 bases each). Germline CDR1 reads LGHNA; CDR2 reads YNFKEQ. This CDR3 comprises 14 residues. The CDR3 DNA sequence: TGTACCAGCAGCCAAGAGGGGCTAGACCATGAGCAGTTCTTC. This translates into CTSSQEGLDHEQFF.

This clonotype was seen a few times. V gene TRBV24-1 combines with J gene TRBJ2-7; tentatively, D is TRBD2 (5 bases). Germline loops: CDR1 KGHDR, CDR2 SFDVKD. The CDR3 contains 16 residues. The V end lost 3 bases, the J end lost 7 bases, and 21 bases lay between the germline ends. The CDR3 loop reads CATSDAIRTGSNEQYF. As DNA, the CDR3 is TGTGCCACCAGTGATGCGATAAGGACTGGCTCCAATGAGCAGTACTTC.

The chain has TRBV6-5 and TRBJ1-1; TRBD1 matches 8 bases. The length of the CDR3 is 15 residues. V gave up 8 bases and J gave up 5 bases; unmatched junction bases: 13. The germline V gene has CDR1 MNHEY and CDR2 SVGAGI. The chain's CDR3 is CASLPTGVIGTEAFF. CDR3 nucleotides: TGTGCCAGCCTTCCGACAGGGGTTATTGGGACTGAAGCTTTCTTT.

V is TRBV20-1 and J is TRBJ2-6; D is possibly TRBD1 (5 bases). Trimming removed 0 bases from V and 0 bases from J, with 9 bases in between. Per the germline V gene, CDR1 is DFQATT and CDR2 is SNEGSKA (reference sequence). The CDR3 totals 16 residues. The CDR3 bases are TGCAGTGCTAGAGATTCGACAGCCTCTGGGGCCAACGTCCTGACTTTC. Translating gives CSARDSTASGANVLTF.

This clonotype was counted between two and nine times. The rearrangement joins TRBV6-2 or TRBV6-3 to TRBJ2-7; TRBD1 matches at 8 bases. Germline V gene sequence: CDR1 MNHEY, CDR2 SVGEGT. The V gene end was trimmed by 6 bases and the J gene end by 0 bases; junction bases not matched to a gene: 7. The CDR3 runs to 15 residues. CDR3 loop: CASRYRTGSSYEQYF. The CDR3 DNA reads TGTGCCAGCAGATATCGGACAGGGAGCTCCTACGAGCAGTACTTC.

In its sample, this clonotype was seen a few times. The gene calls are TRBV12-3 or TRBV12-4 and TRBJ2-7; the D call may be TRBD1 or TRBD2 (5 bases each). V lost 4 bases and J lost 0, with 10 bases in between. This CDR3 has 14 amino acids. The CDR3 DNA reads as TGTGCCAGCAGTTCCCGGGACGTCTCCTACGAGCAGTACTTC. Translation: CASSSRDVSYEQYF.

This clonotype was observed a handful of times. The J gene is TRBJ2-1, the V gene TRBV3-1; D remains ambiguous. V shed 4 bases and J shed 7 bases, with 20 bases lying between them. Germline CDR1 and CDR2: LGHDT and YNNKEL (reference sequence). The CDR3 sequence is 16 residues long. The chain's CDR3 is CASSRRRVGLVNEQFF. DNA for the CDR3: TGTGCCAGCAGCCGCCGTAGAGTTGGGTTAGTGAATGAGCAGTTCTTC.

A few counts support this clonotype. The chain is built from TRBV7-2 and TRBJ2-1; D gene ambiguous. The CDR3 has 14 residues. V dropped 5 bases and J dropped 2 bases, with 10 bases sitting between them. The germline CDR1 and CDR2 sequences are SGHTA and FQGNSA. The CDR3 DNA sequence: TGTGCCAGCAGCGCAAAGCGAACCTACAATGAGCAGTTCTTC. Protein product: CASSAKRTYNEQFF. Combining the CDR3 with reference TRBV7-2 and TRBJ2-1 gives the whole variable domain GAGVSQSPSNKVTEKGKDVELRCDPISGHTALYWYRQSLGQGLEFLIYFQGNSAPDKSGLPSDRFSAERTGGSVSTLTIQRTQQEDSAVYLCASSAKRTYNEQFFGPGTRLTVL.

The chain has TRBV2 and TRBJ1-2, with 9 bases aligning to TRBD1. V trimming: 6 bases; J trimming: 4 bases; junction bases outside the gene matches: 9. The germline CDR1 and CDR2 sequences are SNHLY and FYNNEI. The CDR3 contains 15 residues. CDR3 in amino acids: CASSERDRVSYGYTF. Here the CDR3 DNA reads TGTGCCAGCAGCGAACGGGACAGGGTTTCCTATGGCTACACCTTC.

There are a few counts of this clonotype. J is TRBJ1-2 and V is TRBV12-3 or TRBV12-4, with a tentative D call TRBD1 (6 bases). CDR3 length: 17 amino acids. V lost 6 bases, J lost 8 bases, and 28 bases lay in between. The CDR3 DNA follows: TGTGCCAGCAGAAACGGGCAGGGGCCTCCCGGGAGGAAGGGCTACACCTTC. Translated: CASRNGQGPPGRKGYTF.

This chain joins TRBV20-1 and TRBJ1-2, with TRBD1 identical over 8 bases. CDR3 length: 11 amino acids. Germline V gene lookup returns CDR1 DFQATT and CDR2 SNEGSKA (reference sequence). The V gene end was trimmed by 3 bases and the J gene end by 9 bases; junction bases not matched to a gene: 3. The CDR3: CSASDRGRYTF. CDR3 sequence (DNA): TGCAGTGCTAGCGACAGGGGACGCTACACCTTC.

This clonotype was observed many times. V and J are TRBV7-2 and TRBJ2-3; TRBD2 is a possible D gene (5 bases). In germline, CDR1 is SGHTA, CDR2 FQGNSA. The CDR3 is 13 residues long. V lost 5 bases and J lost 3, with 9 bases in between. CDR3 protein: CASSEWTTDTQYF. In DNA, the CDR3 is TGTGCCAGCAGCGAATGGACTACAGATACGCAGTATTTT.

This clonotype was observed at least ten times. The chain has TRBV10-3 and TRBJ2-7; 14 bases align to TRBD2. V gave up 5 bases and J gave up 0 bases; unmatched junction bases: 6. The V gene's germline CDR1 is ENHRY and CDR2 SYGVKD. This CDR3 has 17 residues. The CDR3 protein is CAISSTSGRGSSYEQYF. CDR3 nucleotides: TGTGCCATCAGTTCGACTAGCGGGAGGGGGAGCTCCTACGAGCAGTACTTC.

This clonotype is a singleton in its sample. The J gene is TRBJ2-7, the V gene TRBV7-2; 7 bases are shared with TRBD2. V was clipped by 1 base and J by 6 bases; unmatched bases: 9. The CDR3 spans 15 residues. The germline CDR1 and CDR2 sequences are SGHTA and FQGNSA. The CDR3 DNA reads as TGTGCCAGCAGCTTAGTACGCGCGGGAGAAAGCGAGCAGTACTTC. It specifies CASSLVRAGESEQYF.

The V call is TRBV2, the J call TRBJ2-3; 8 bases are shared with TRBD2. With V trimmed by 9 bases and J by 3 bases, 5 bases remained unmatched. The CDR3 loop spans 13 amino acids. Germline CDR1 SNHLY, CDR2 FYNNEI. The CDR3 protein is CASKRELTDTQYF. The DNA for the CDR3 is TGTGCCAGTAAGCGGGAGTTAACAGATACGCAGTATTTT.

The V and J genes are TRBV12-3 or TRBV12-4 and TRBJ1-2; 9 bases match TRBD1. The CDR3 totals 15 residues. The V and J ends lost 4 bases and 4 bases, in that order; junction bases with no gene match: 7. The CDR3 nucleotides are TGTGCCAGCAGTTATCGGGACAGGGCGGGCTATGGCTACACCTTC. This codes for CASSYRDRAGYGYTF.

This clonotype has a count of ten or more. The V call is TRBV7-2, the J call TRBJ2-7; no reliable D call. Germline V gives CDR1 SGHTA, CDR2 FQGNSA. The length of the CDR3 is 15 residues. Trimming removed 1 base from V and 0 bases from J, with 10 bases in between. CDR3 sequence reads: CASSLEFGSSYEQYF. CDR3 in DNA: TGTGCCAGCAGCTTAGAATTCGGCAGCTCCTACGAGCAGTACTTC.